This T cell receptor (beta chain) was sequenced during a study of regulatory T cells in long-lasting Graves disease. The germline V and J ends were trimmed by 5 bases and 0 bases, with 11 bases remaining between them. This CDR3 has 15 residues. Germline-derived CDR1 and CDR2 are SNHLY and FYNNEI. This clonotype was seen more than once but under ten times. Library construction for TCR beta used iRepertoire HTBI primers and Arm-PCR of CDR3 regions. Under the authors' procedure: Identification yielded 60 or so TRBV and 14 TRBJ segments across samples. A single record per CDR3 protein comes from TCRdb applying MiXCR to the multiplex PCR reads. In this record, the V and J calls reflect TCRdb's handling and not the investigators' own analysis. The sample contains 600,000 to 850,000 distinct CDR3 sequences, roughly 30% of which appear only once. Indicated time point: persistent/refractory GD, antithyroid drugs over 5 years with positive TRAb. Researchers made the TCR library from RNA that was extracted from PBMCs. Xi'an, China, was home to the endocrinology department that provided patients.

This material consisted of peripheral blood mononuclear cells (PBMCs), taken when the disease was refractory, from a patient treated with antithyroid drugs. The TCR was taken from a female donor with Graves disease. The chain recombines TRBV2 with TRBJ1-5; unclear D gene. The CDR3 bases are TGTGCCAGCAGTCCGGCACAGAATAGCAATCAGCCCCAGCATTTT. Its translation: CASSPAQNSNQPQHF.